The entry below describes one TCR beta chain. Participants classified as exposed had met a COVID-19 case within 2 weeks before study entry. The record originates from a study of blood T cell repertoires in COVID-19. Libraries were prepared by immunoSEQ multiplex PCR; TCRdb keeps only in-frame clonotypes and omits some of them. The profile shows some 320,000 clones, more than 90% of them singletons. The sample comprised PBMCs or T cells enriched from blood (not recorded which). The source is a woman under 40 who had been exposed to COVID-19.

DNA of the CDR3: TGTGCCAGCAGCCTTTTTCAGGAGGGGACTGAAGCTTTCTTT. Encoded protein: CASSLFQEGTEAFF. The chain recombines TRBV13 with TRBJ1-1; a possible D gene is TRBD1 (5 bases). Looked up from germline, CDR1 is PRHDT and CDR2 is FYEKMQ (reference sequence). V lost 5 bases, J lost 5 bases, and 15 bases lay in between. CDR3 length: 14 amino acids.